This record covers a single T cell receptor beta chain. Antigen specificity is unknown. Profiling relied on immunoSEQ multiplex PCR, and the TCRdb table lists in-frame clones only, not all of them. The data show 62,000 or so clones, approximately 90% seen once. These data belong to a study of graft-versus-host responses after intestinal transplantation. The germline V and J ends were trimmed by 8 bases and 1 base, with 9 bases remaining between them. The CDR3 is 12 amino acids. Study conclusions and caveats: Some GvH clones were seen earlier in gut or blood, suggesting intestinal origin. GvH clone levels peaked in circulation, and this peak was associated with early post-transplant HvG declines.

The V and J genes are TRBV5-3 and TRBJ2-5; D not certain. TRBV5-3 is sorted into the ORF group, with uncertain function. The sequencing here drew on PBMCs, taken 26 days after transplant. The receptor was derived from a human patient who received an intestinal transplant, so some T cells may come from the graft donor. DNA for the CDR3: TGTGCCAGTAGGCGGTTCCAAGAGACCCAGTACTTC. Its protein is CASRRFQETQYF.